The present TCR beta chain was sequenced within a study of T cells in Graves' hyperthyroidism and ophthalmopathy. V was cut by 10 bases and J by 4 bases, with 16 bases left in between. Looked up from germline, CDR1 is ENHRY and CDR2 is SYGVKD. The CDR3 extends over 13 amino acids. Regarding the study as a whole: Ophthalmopathy was distinguished from stable hyperthyroidism by 13 V-J signatures. Clonotypes that were expanded in thyroid above 0.001 mostly appeared in blood too.

This clonotype has a count of ten or more. Its antigen remains unidentified. RNA transcripts were the template for amplifying TCR beta CDR3 regions. Carried out on the TCR CDR3, a first-round RT-PCR used the HTBI primer set. TCRdb itself ran the multiplex PCR reads through MiXCR, one entry per CDR3 protein. Among approximately 520,000 distinct CDR3 sequences listed, 24% were seen once. The sequencing input was blood. The TCR was taken from a woman in her 30s with Graves' ophthalmopathy. This chain joins TRBV10-3 and TRBJ1-2; D remains unclear. The CDR3 nucleotides are TGTGCCACCGTGTGGGCAGCCTCCTATGGCTACACCTTC. As protein: CATVWAASYGYTF.